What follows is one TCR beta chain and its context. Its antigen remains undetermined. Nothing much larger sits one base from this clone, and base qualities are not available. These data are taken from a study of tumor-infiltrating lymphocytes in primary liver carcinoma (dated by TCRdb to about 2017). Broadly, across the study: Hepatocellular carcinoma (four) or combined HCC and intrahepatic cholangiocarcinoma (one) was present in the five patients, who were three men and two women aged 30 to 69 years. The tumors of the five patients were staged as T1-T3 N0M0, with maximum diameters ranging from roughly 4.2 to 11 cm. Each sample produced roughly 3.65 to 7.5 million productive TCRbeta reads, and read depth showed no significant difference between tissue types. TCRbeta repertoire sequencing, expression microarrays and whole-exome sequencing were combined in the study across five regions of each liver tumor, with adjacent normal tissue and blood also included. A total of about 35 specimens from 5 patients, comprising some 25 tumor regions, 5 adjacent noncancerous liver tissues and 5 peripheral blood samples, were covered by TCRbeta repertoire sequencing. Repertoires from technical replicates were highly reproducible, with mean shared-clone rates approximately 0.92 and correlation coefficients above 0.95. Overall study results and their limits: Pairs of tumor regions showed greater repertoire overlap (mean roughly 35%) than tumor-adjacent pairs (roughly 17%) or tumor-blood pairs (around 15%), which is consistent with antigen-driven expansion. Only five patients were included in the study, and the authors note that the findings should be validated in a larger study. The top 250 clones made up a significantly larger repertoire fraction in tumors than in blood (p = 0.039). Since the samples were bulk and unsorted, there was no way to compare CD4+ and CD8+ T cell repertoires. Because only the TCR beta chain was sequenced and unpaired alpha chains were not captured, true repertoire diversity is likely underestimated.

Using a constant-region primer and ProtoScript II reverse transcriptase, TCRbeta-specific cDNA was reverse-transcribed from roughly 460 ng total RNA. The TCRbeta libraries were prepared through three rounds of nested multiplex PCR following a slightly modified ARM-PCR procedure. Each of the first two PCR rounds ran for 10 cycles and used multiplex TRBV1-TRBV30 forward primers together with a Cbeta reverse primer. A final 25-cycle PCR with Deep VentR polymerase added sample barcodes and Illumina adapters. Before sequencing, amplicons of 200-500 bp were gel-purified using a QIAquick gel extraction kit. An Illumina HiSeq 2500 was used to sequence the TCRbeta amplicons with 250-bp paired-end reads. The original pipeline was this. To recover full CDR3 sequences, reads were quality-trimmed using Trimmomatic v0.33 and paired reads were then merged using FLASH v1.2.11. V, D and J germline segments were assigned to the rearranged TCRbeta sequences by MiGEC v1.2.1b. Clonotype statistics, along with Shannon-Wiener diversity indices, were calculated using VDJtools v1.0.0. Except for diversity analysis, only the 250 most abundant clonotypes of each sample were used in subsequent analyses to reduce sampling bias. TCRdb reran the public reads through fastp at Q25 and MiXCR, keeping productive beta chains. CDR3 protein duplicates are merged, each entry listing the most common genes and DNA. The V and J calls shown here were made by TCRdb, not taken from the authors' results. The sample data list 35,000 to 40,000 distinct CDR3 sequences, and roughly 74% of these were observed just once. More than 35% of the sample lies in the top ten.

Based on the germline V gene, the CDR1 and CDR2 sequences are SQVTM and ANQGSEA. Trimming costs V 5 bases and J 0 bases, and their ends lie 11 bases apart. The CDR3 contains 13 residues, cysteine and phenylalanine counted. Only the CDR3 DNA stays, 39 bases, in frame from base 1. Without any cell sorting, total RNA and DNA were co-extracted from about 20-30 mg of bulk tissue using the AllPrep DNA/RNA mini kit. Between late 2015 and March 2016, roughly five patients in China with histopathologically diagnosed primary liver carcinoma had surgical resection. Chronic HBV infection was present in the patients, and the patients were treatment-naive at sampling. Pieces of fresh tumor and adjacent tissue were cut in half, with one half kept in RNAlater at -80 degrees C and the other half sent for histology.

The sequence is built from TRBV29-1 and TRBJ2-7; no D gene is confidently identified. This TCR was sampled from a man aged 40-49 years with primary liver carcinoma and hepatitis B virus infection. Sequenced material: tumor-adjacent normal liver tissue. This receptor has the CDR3 CSVQIGYSYEQYF. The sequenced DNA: TGCAGCGTTCAGATAGGGTACTCCTACGAGCAGTACTTC.